These T cell receptor beta chains were read from a single sample in a study of regulatory T cells in long-lasting Graves disease. A single record per CDR3 protein comes from TCRdb applying MiXCR to the multiplex PCR reads. The sample lists 700,000 or so distinct CDR3 sequences, around 32% seen once, with under 55% in the top ten. The specimen was peripheral blood mononuclear cells (PBMCs), collected when the disease was refractory, from a patient treated with antithyroid drugs. The origin of the receptors is a female donor with Graves disease. CDR3s include the opening cysteine and the closing phenylalanine or tryptophan. A D gene is named only where the DNA matches it firmly. The size of a clone is reported for some rows only, either as once, few or many, or as a class for expanded clones.

d_call | clone_size | j_call | v_call | cdr3_nt | cdr3_aa
- | - | TRBJ1-3 | TRBV15 | TGTGCCACCAGCAATGGAAACACCATATATTTT | CATSNGNTIYF
- | few | TRBJ1-1 | TRBV5-1 | TGCGCCAGCAGCTGGGACATAGTGAACACTGAAGCTTTCTTT | CASSWDIVNTEAFF
TRBD1 | - | TRBJ2-7 | TRBV5-1 | TGCGCCAGCAGCCCCGGGGACGGGACAGGGGGCCACGAGCAGTACTTC | CASSPGDGTGGHEQYF
TRBD1 | - | TRBJ1-2 | TRBV30 | TGTGCCTGGAGGGGGGGACAGTTTGGCTACACCTTC | CAWRGGQFGYTF
- | few | TRBJ2-7 | TRBV29-1 | TGCAGCGGGAAGGTCCTAGGGGGAGCCCACGAGCAGTACTTC | CSGKVLGGAHEQYF
TRBD1 | - | TRBJ1-3 | TRBV12-3/TRBV12-4 | TGTGCCAGCAGGATACACAGGGGGCCATCTGGAAACACCATATATTTT | CASRIHRGPSGNTIYF
- | - | TRBJ2-5 | TRBV20-1 | TGCAGTGCTAGACTCCTTGGGGTTACAGAGACCCAGTACTTC | CSARLLGVTETQYF
TRBD1 | - | TRBJ1-1 | TRBV30 | TGTGCCTGGAGCGGGACAGGAGAAGCTTTCTTT | CAWSGTGEAFF
- | - | TRBJ1-3 | TRBV6-5 | TGTGCCAGCAGTTACTCGATCGGGGTCCAGAACACCATATATTTT | CASSYSIGVQNTIYF
TRBD2 | many | TRBJ2-5 | TRBV6-1 | TGTGCCAGCAGTCCCCAAGGGACTAGAGAAGAGACCCAGTACTTC | CASSPQGTREETQYF
- | many | TRBJ2-1 | TRBV28 | TGTGCCAGCAGCAAGGGAATTCGCTCCTACAATGAGCAGTTCTTC | CASSKGIRSYNEQFF
- | many | TRBJ1-4 | TRBV28 | TGTGCCAGCAGTCCAGGACAGTTTATGGATGAAAAACTGTTTTTT | CASSPGQFMDEKLFF
TRBD1 | - | TRBJ2-4 | TRBV5-5 | TGTGCCAGCAGCCCCTTGGGACAGAAAAACATTCAGTACTTC | CASSPLGQKNIQYF
TRBD1 | - | TRBJ1-2 | TRBV7-6 | TGTGCCAGCAGCCAGGACAGGGGCGGAGATGGCTACACCTTC | CASSQDRGGDGYTF
- | many | TRBJ1-1 | TRBV28 | TGTGCCAGCAGTTTGAAGGCTACTGAAGCTTTCTTT | CASSLKATEAFF
- | many | TRBJ1-1 | TRBV28 | TGTGCCAGCAGTCCATGGGACGGAGAGAACACTGAAGCTTTCTTT | CASSPWDGENTEAFF
TRBD1 | few | TRBJ1-2 | TRBV12-3/TRBV12-4 | TGTGCCAGCAGTAAAACAGGGGCGGGAGGCTACACCTTC | CASSKTGAGGYTF
- | few | TRBJ1-2 | TRBV6-2/TRBV6-3 | TGTGCCAGCAGTTACTCTGGACCCCGCTATGGCTACACCTTC | CASSYSGPRYGYTF
- | few | TRBJ1-1 | TRBV11-2 | TGTGCCAGCAGCTTAGGTGAGGGTGGGTTGACTGAAGCTTTCTTT | CASSLGEGGLTEAFF
- | few | TRBJ1-1 | TRBV7-9 | TGTGCCAGCAGCCCCACCTCCTGGGGGAACACTGAAGCTTTCTTT | CASSPTSWGNTEAFF
- | many | TRBJ1-5 | TRBV6-1 | TGCGCCAGCAGTGAGGGGGATAGCAATCAGCCCCAGCATTTT | CASSEGDSNQPQHF
TRBD1 | few | TRBJ1-4 | TRBV19 | TGTGCCAGTAGTATGGGACAGGGTAGCGAAAAACTGTTTTTT | CASSMGQGSEKLFF
- | few | TRBJ2-7 | TRBV11-2 | TGTGCCAGCAGCTTGCCCGCTTCCTCCTACGAGCAGTACTTC | CASSLPASSYEQYF
TRBD2 | many | TRBJ2-7 | TRBV27 | TGTGCCAGCAGTTGGGAGGGCCACTCCTACGAGCAGTACTTC | CASSWEGHSYEQYF